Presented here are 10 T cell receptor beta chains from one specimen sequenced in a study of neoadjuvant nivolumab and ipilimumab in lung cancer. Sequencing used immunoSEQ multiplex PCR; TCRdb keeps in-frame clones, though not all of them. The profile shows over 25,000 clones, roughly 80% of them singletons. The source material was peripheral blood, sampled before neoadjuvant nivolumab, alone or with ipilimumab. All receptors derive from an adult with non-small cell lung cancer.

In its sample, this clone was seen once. The CDR3 DNA sequence: TGCGCCAGCAGCACGGGACAGGGAGATTCCCGAAACACCATATATTTT. Translating gives CASSTGQGDSRNTIYF. This chain uses TRBV5-1 with TRBJ1-3; 9 positions match TRBD1. V lost 4 bases to trimming and J lost 5 bases; unmatched junction nucleotides: 10. Germline assignment: CDR1 SGHRS and CDR2 YFSETQ. The CDR3 sequence is 16 residues long.

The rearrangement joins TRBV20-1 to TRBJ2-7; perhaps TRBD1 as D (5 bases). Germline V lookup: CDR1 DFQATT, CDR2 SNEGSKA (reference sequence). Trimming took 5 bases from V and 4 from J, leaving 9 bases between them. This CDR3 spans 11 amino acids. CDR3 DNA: TGCAGTGCTTTTCAGGGTTACGAGCAGTACTTC. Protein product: CSAFQGYEQYF.

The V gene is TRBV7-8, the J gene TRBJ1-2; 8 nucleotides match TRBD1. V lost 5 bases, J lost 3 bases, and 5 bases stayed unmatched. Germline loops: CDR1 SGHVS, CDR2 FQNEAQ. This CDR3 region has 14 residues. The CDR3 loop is CASSRGQDDYGYTF. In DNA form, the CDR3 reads TGTGCCAGCAGCCGGGGACAGGATGACTATGGCTACACCTTC. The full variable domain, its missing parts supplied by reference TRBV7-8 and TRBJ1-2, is GAGVSQSPRYKVAKRGQDVALRCDPISGHVSLFWYQQALGQGPEFLTYFQNEAQLDKSGLPSDRFFAERPEGSVSTLKIQRTQQEDSAVYLCASSRGQDDYGYTFGSGTRLTVV.

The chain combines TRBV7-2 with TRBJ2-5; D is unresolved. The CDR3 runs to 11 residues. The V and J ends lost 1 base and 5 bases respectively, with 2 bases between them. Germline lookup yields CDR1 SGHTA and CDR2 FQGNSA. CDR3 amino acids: CASSLVETQYF. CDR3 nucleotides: TGTGCCAGCAGCTTAGTCGAGACCCAGTACTTC.

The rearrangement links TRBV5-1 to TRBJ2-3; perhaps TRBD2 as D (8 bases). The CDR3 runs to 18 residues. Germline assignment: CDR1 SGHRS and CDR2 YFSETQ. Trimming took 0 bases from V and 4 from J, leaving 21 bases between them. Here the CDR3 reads CASSLASGGGKVSDTQYF. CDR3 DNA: TGCGCCAGCAGCTTGGCCTCGGGAGGGGGCAAGGTGTCAGATACGCAGTATTTT.

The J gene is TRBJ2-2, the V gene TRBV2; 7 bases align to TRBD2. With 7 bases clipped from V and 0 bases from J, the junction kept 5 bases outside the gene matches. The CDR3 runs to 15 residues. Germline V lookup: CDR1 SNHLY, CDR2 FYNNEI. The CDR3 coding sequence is TGTGCCAGCACCGGGGAGGGGACGAACACCGGGGAGCTGTTTTTT. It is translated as CASTGEGTNTGELFF.

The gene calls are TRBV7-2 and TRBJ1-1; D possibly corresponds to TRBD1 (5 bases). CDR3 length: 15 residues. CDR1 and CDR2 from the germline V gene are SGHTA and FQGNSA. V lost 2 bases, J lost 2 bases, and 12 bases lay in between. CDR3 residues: CASSLLGHQNTEAFF. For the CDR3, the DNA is TGTGCCAGCAGCTTATTAGGACACCAAAACACTGAAGCTTTCTTT.

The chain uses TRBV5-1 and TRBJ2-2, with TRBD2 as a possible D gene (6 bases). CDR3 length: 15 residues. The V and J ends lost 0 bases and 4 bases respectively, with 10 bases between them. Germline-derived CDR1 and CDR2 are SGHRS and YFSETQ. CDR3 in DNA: TGCGCCAGCAGCTTGGCGGGGGACCCCACCGGGGAGCTGTTTTTT. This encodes CASSLAGDPTGELFF.

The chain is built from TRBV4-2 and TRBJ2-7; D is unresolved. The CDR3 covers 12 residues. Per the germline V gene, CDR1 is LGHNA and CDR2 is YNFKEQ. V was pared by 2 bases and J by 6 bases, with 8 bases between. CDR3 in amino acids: CASSQNRGEQYF. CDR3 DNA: TGTGCCAGCAGCCAAAACCGCGGCGAGCAGTACTTC.

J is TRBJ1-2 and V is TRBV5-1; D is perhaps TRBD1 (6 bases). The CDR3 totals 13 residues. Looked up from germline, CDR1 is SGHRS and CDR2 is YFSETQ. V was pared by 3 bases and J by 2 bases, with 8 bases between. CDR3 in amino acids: CASSSGGNYGYTF. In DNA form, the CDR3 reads TGCGCCAGCAGCTCGGGGGGCAACTATGGCTACACCTTC.